These T cell receptor beta chains were read from a single sample in a study of regulatory T cells in long-lasting Graves disease. TCRdb reprocessed the multiplex PCR reads with MiXCR, giving one entry per CDR3 protein. The sample comprises about 660,000 distinct CDR3 sequences, 30% of which are singletons, and under 50% rests with the top ten. The sample consisted of peripheral blood mononuclear cells (PBMCs), taken when the disease was refractory, from a patient treated with antithyroid drugs. The receptors were gathered from a female donor with Graves disease. Each CDR3 is given with its conserved first and last residue. Fields, in order: clone size, V gene, CDR3 length, J gene, D gene, CDR3 protein, CDR3 DNA. D genes are given only for firm matches. Clone size is given for some rows only: seen once, a few or many times, or a class if the clone is expanded.

clone size: many
V gene: TRBV28
CDR3 length: 14
J gene: TRBJ1-2
D gene: .
CDR3 protein: CASREEGRVYGYTF
CDR3 DNA: TGTGCCAGCAGAGAAGAGGGGAGAGTCTATGGCTACACCTTC

clone size: many
V gene: TRBV28
CDR3 length: 19
J gene: TRBJ1-4
D gene: .
CDR3 protein: CASSLLGRTTTATNEKLFF
CDR3 DNA: TGTGCCAGCAGTTTACTCGGCAGAACCACCACGGCAACTAATGAAAAACTGTTTTTT

clone size: .
V gene: TRBV11-2
CDR3 length: 13
J gene: TRBJ2-5
D gene: TRBD1
CDR3 protein: CASSQGVKETQYF
CDR3 DNA: TGTGCCAGCAGCCAGGGGGTAAAAGAGACCCAGTACTTC

clone size: few
V gene: TRBV27
CDR3 length: 16
J gene: TRBJ1-1
D gene: .
CDR3 protein: CASSLSSQVPNTEAFF
CDR3 DNA: TGTGCCAGCAGTTTATCGTCGCAGGTCCCGAACACTGAAGCTTTCTTT

clone size: .
V gene: TRBV4-2
CDR3 length: 19
J gene: TRBJ1-4
D gene: TRBD1
CDR3 protein: CASSQSPRTGRTTNEKLFF
CDR3 DNA: TGTGCCAGCAGCCAATCCCCCCGGACAGGGAGAACAACTAATGAAAAACTGTTTTTT

clone size: .
V gene: TRBV6-1
CDR3 length: 15
J gene: TRBJ1-5
D gene: .
CDR3 protein: CASSENQGSNQPQHF
CDR3 DNA: TGTGCCAGCAGTGAAAATCAGGGGAGCAATCAGCCCCAGCATTTT

clone size: many
V gene: TRBV2
CDR3 length: 15
J gene: TRBJ1-5
D gene: .
CDR3 protein: CASSNQGISNQPQHF
CDR3 DNA: TGTGCCAGCAGCAACCAGGGGATTAGCAATCAGCCCCAGCATTTT

clone size: .
V gene: TRBV29-1
CDR3 length: 12
J gene: TRBJ1-2
D gene: TRBD1
CDR3 protein: CSASGTEYGYTF
CDR3 DNA: TGCAGCGCCTCCGGGACAGAATATGGCTACACCTTC

clone size: .
V gene: TRBV6-1
CDR3 length: 16
J gene: TRBJ2-7
D gene: TRBD2
CDR3 protein: CASRPRGLAARDEQYF
CDR3 DNA: TGTGCCAGCAGACCCCGGGGACTAGCCGCAAGGGACGAGCAGTACTTC

clone size: few
V gene: TRBV12-3/TRBV12-4
CDR3 length: 12
J gene: TRBJ1-5
D gene: .
CDR3 protein: CASSFPEQAQHF
CDR3 DNA: TGTGCCAGCAGTTTCCCCGAACAGGCCCAGCATTTT

clone size: .
V gene: TRBV5-4
CDR3 length: 14
J gene: TRBJ2-7
D gene: .
CDR3 protein: CASSFAGTPYEQYF
CDR3 DNA: TGTGCCAGCAGCTTCGCGGGGACCCCCTACGAGCAGTACTTC

clone size: many
V gene: TRBV7-2
CDR3 length: 14
J gene: TRBJ2-7
D gene: .
CDR3 protein: CASSPRLASYEQYF
CDR3 DNA: TGTGCCAGCAGCCCTCGACTGGCCTCCTACGAGCAGTACTTC

clone size: .
V gene: TRBV7-9
CDR3 length: 14
J gene: TRBJ1-4
D gene: TRBD1
CDR3 protein: CASRGQGRLEKLFF
CDR3 DNA: TGTGCCAGCAGGGGACAGGGGCGGTTGGAAAAACTGTTTTTT

clone size: .
V gene: TRBV2
CDR3 length: 16
J gene: TRBJ1-3
D gene: .
CDR3 protein: CASGVGTDYSGNTIYF
CDR3 DNA: TGTGCCAGCGGAGTGGGGACGGACTACTCTGGAAACACCATATATTTT

clone size: .
V gene: TRBV5-1
CDR3 length: 12
J gene: TRBJ1-6
D gene: .
CDR3 protein: CASSGGDSPLHF
CDR3 DNA: TGCGCCAGCAGCGGGGGAGATTCACCCCTCCACTTT

clone size: .
V gene: TRBV6-1
CDR3 length: 17
J gene: TRBJ1-2
D gene: .
CDR3 protein: CASTPTNTGRQGYGYTF
CDR3 DNA: TGTGCCAGCACTCCTACTAATACAGGGCGCCAGGGCTATGGCTACACCTTC

clone size: many
V gene: TRBV6-1
CDR3 length: 14
J gene: TRBJ1-5
D gene: .
CDR3 protein: CASEMDGGNQPQHF
CDR3 DNA: TGTGCCAGCGAGATGGACGGGGGCAATCAGCCCCAGCATTTT

clone size: few
V gene: TRBV7-9
CDR3 length: 13
J gene: TRBJ1-1
D gene: .
CDR3 protein: CASSSKPNTEAFF
CDR3 DNA: TGTGCCTCATCATCGAAGCCGAACACTGAAGCTTTCTTT

clone size: many
V gene: TRBV2
CDR3 length: 13
J gene: TRBJ1-2
D gene: .
CDR3 protein: CASTPLTGYGYTF
CDR3 DNA: TGTGCCAGCACTCCCTTGACAGGCTATGGCTACACCTTC

clone size: .
V gene: TRBV12-3/TRBV12-4
CDR3 length: 14
J gene: TRBJ1-5
D gene: .
CDR3 protein: CASTLGGTNQPQHF
CDR3 DNA: TGTGCCAGCACCTTAGGGGGGACTAATCAGCCCCAGCATTTT

clone size: .
V gene: TRBV25-1
CDR3 length: 15
J gene: TRBJ1-4
D gene: .
CDR3 protein: CASSDLTETNEKLFF
CDR3 DNA: TGTGCCAGCAGTGACTTGACAGAGACTAATGAAAAACTGTTTTTT

clone size: many
V gene: TRBV6-1
CDR3 length: 15
J gene: TRBJ1-5
D gene: TRBD1
CDR3 protein: CASSLRTGGNQPQHF
CDR3 DNA: TGTGCCAGCAGTCTACGGACAGGGGGGAATCAGCCCCAGCATTTT

clone size: many
V gene: TRBV27
CDR3 length: 14
J gene: TRBJ1-5
D gene: .
CDR3 protein: CASSPGDTHLPQHF
CDR3 DNA: TGTGCCAGCAGTCCAGGGGACACTCATTTGCCCCAGCATTTT

clone size: .
V gene: TRBV19
CDR3 length: 16
J gene: TRBJ1-2
D gene: .
CDR3 protein: CASSTQDNSRRYGYTF
CDR3 DNA: TGTGCCAGTAGTACCCAGGACAACTCAAGAAGATATGGCTACACCTTC

clone size: .
V gene: TRBV12-5
CDR3 length: 14
J gene: TRBJ1-5
D gene: .
CDR3 protein: CASGLGRGDQPQHF
CDR3 DNA: TGTGCTAGTGGTTTGGGTAGGGGTGATCAGCCCCAGCATTTT

clone size: .
V gene: TRBV5-6
CDR3 length: 19
J gene: TRBJ1-1
D gene: .
CDR3 protein: CASSLGAFGAGRLNTEAFF
CDR3 DNA: TGTGCCAGCAGCTTGGGGGCCTTCGGGGCCGGGAGGTTGAACACTGAAGCTTTCTTT

clone size: .
V gene: TRBV20-1
CDR3 length: 14
J gene: TRBJ2-5
D gene: .
CDR3 protein: CSARRGSDKETQYF
CDR3 DNA: TGCAGCGCCCGACGGGGGTCGGATAAAGAGACCCAGTACTTC

clone size: many
V gene: TRBV12-3/TRBV12-4
CDR3 length: 11
J gene: TRBJ1-1
D gene: .
CDR3 protein: CASKTGTEAFF
CDR3 DNA: TGTGCCAGCAAGACCGGGACGGAAGCTTTCTTT

clone size: few
V gene: TRBV30
CDR3 length: 16
J gene: TRBJ1-5
D gene: .
CDR3 protein: CAWSDIAVDSYQPQHF
CDR3 DNA: TGTGCCTGGAGTGACATAGCCGTGGACAGTTATCAGCCCCAGCATTTT

clone size: many
V gene: TRBV2
CDR3 length: 14
J gene: TRBJ1-1
D gene: .
CDR3 protein: CASRAEFLNTEAFF
CDR3 DNA: TGTGCCAGCAGGGCAGAATTTCTGAACACTGAAGCTTTCTTT

clone size: once
V gene: TRBV5-4
CDR3 length: 16
J gene: TRBJ2-2
D gene: .
CDR3 protein: CASYTGGPANTGELFF
CDR3 DNA: TGTGCCAGCTACACTGGCGGTCCAGCGAACACCGGGGAGCTGTTTTTT

clone size: .
V gene: TRBV6-2/TRBV6-3
CDR3 length: 15
J gene: TRBJ2-5
D gene: .
CDR3 protein: CASSDGTLGEETQYF
CDR3 DNA: TGTGCCAGCAGTGACGGGACTTTGGGAGAAGAGACCCAGTACTTC

clone size: few
V gene: TRBV11-2
CDR3 length: 16
J gene: TRBJ2-7
D gene: TRBD1
CDR3 protein: CASSTSTGSDSYEQYF
CDR3 DNA: TGTGCCAGCAGCACCTCGACAGGGTCAGACTCCTACGAGCAGTACTTC

clone size: few
V gene: TRBV5-6
CDR3 length: 14
J gene: TRBJ2-7
D gene: TRBD2
CDR3 protein: CASSSGLVQPRQYF
CDR3 DNA: TGTGCCAGCAGCTCGGGACTAGTTCAGCCGCGGCAGTACTTC

clone size: .
V gene: TRBV12-3/TRBV12-4
CDR3 length: 14
J gene: TRBJ2-3
D gene: .
CDR3 protein: CASSFSGSNQPQYF
CDR3 DNA: TGTGCCAGCAGTTTCTCAGGGAGCAATCAGCCCCAGTATTTT

clone size: .
V gene: TRBV6-2/TRBV6-3
CDR3 length: 17
J gene: TRBJ1-5
D gene: TRBD1
CDR3 protein: CASSYSNPGQGNQPQHF
CDR3 DNA: TGTGCCAGCAGTTACTCGAACCCGGGACAGGGGAACCAGCCCCAGCATTTT

clone size: few
V gene: TRBV29-1
CDR3 length: 12
J gene: TRBJ2-5
D gene: TRBD2
CDR3 protein: CSLQRGGETQYF
CDR3 DNA: TGCAGCCTCCAGCGGGGGGGAGAGACCCAGTACTTC

clone size: .
V gene: TRBV15
CDR3 length: 16
J gene: TRBJ2-7
D gene: TRBD2
CDR3 protein: CATSRERYSGSNEQYF
CDR3 DNA: TGTGCCACCAGCAGAGAACGATATAGCGGGAGTAACGAGCAGTACTTC

clone size: few
V gene: TRBV19
CDR3 length: 14
J gene: TRBJ1-3
D gene: .
CDR3 protein: CASSTRDNGNTIYF
CDR3 DNA: TGTGCCAGTAGTACCCGGGACAACGGAAACACCATATATTTT

clone size: .
V gene: TRBV10-2
CDR3 length: 15
J gene: TRBJ1-5
D gene: TRBD1
CDR3 protein: CASSGAGGSNQPQHF
CDR3 DNA: TGCGCCAGCAGTGGGGCAGGGGGCTCCAATCAGCCCCAGCATTTT

clone size: .
V gene: TRBV7-9
CDR3 length: 12
J gene: TRBJ2-7
D gene: .
CDR3 protein: CASSLIRDEQYF
CDR3 DNA: TGTGCCAGCAGCTTAATCCGGGACGAGCAGTACTTC

clone size: .
V gene: TRBV7-9
CDR3 length: 17
J gene: TRBJ2-2
D gene: TRBD2
CDR3 protein: CASSFGLAGQNTGELFF
CDR3 DNA: TGTGCCAGCAGCTTCGGACTAGCGGGACAGAACACCGGGGAGCTGTTTTTT

clone size: few
V gene: TRBV28
CDR3 length: 14
J gene: TRBJ1-2
D gene: TRBD1
CDR3 protein: CASSFPGRGQGYTF
CDR3 DNA: TGTGCCAGCAGTTTTCCGGGCAGGGGGCAGGGCTACACCTTC

clone size: .
V gene: TRBV6-5
CDR3 length: 14
J gene: TRBJ1-4
D gene: TRBD1
CDR3 protein: CASSYLDRVEKLFF
CDR3 DNA: TGTGCCAGCAGTTACCTCGACAGGGTTGAAAAACTGTTTTTT

clone size: .
V gene: TRBV7-2
CDR3 length: 14
J gene: TRBJ2-5
D gene: .
CDR3 protein: CASSFRRVQETQYF
CDR3 DNA: TGTGCCAGCAGCTTCCGCAGGGTGCAAGAGACCCAGTACTTC

clone size: many
V gene: TRBV2
CDR3 length: 13
J gene: TRBJ2-5
D gene: .
CDR3 protein: CASSGTSQETQYF
CDR3 DNA: TGTGCCAGCAGCGGGACTTCCCAAGAGACCCAGTACTTC

clone size: .
V gene: TRBV7-9
CDR3 length: 14
J gene: TRBJ1-1
D gene: .
CDR3 protein: CASSTTEMNTEAFF
CDR3 DNA: TGTGCCAGCAGCACTACAGAGATGAACACTGAAGCTTTCTTT

clone size: .
V gene: TRBV28
CDR3 length: 12
J gene: TRBJ1-2
D gene: .
CDR3 protein: CARSLFRGGYTF
CDR3 DNA: TGTGCCCGCAGCCTATTCCGGGGGGGCTACACCTTC

clone size: .
V gene: TRBV6-2/TRBV6-3
CDR3 length: 13
J gene: TRBJ1-1
D gene: .
CDR3 protein: CASSYGSSPEAFF
CDR3 DNA: TGTGCCAGCAGTTACGGATCGAGTCCTGAAGCTTTCTTT

clone size: few
V gene: TRBV7-6
CDR3 length: 14
J gene: TRBJ2-5
D gene: .
CDR3 protein: CASSLGWGEQTQYF
CDR3 DNA: TGTGCCAGCAGCTTAGGGTGGGGGGAACAGACCCAGTACTTC

clone size: .
V gene: TRBV20-1
CDR3 length: 16
J gene: TRBJ2-7
D gene: .
CDR3 protein: CSARDGSRRRSYEQYF
CDR3 DNA: TGCAGTGCTAGAGATGGAAGTAGGCGGAGATCCTACGAGCAGTACTTC

clone size: .
V gene: TRBV18
CDR3 length: 16
J gene: TRBJ1-5
D gene: .
CDR3 protein: CASSPSGGGSNQPQHF
CDR3 DNA: TGTGCCAGCTCACCATCGGGTGGGGGAAGCAATCAGCCCCAGCATTTT

clone size: many
V gene: TRBV30
CDR3 length: 11
J gene: TRBJ1-1
D gene: .
CDR3 protein: CAWRSSGEAFF
CDR3 DNA: TGTGCCTGGAGATCCTCGGGTGAAGCTTTCTTT

clone size: many
V gene: TRBV2
CDR3 length: 17
J gene: TRBJ1-3
D gene: .
CDR3 protein: CASSEESGMLSGNTIYF
CDR3 DNA: TGTGCCAGCAGTGAAGAATCAGGCATGCTCTCTGGAAACACCATATATTTT

clone size: few
V gene: TRBV13
CDR3 length: 15
J gene: TRBJ2-7
D gene: TRBD1
CDR3 protein: CASSYRRDRAYEQYF
CDR3 DNA: TGTGCCAGCAGCTACCGGAGGGACAGGGCCTACGAGCAGTACTTC

clone size: .
V gene: TRBV3-1
CDR3 length: 15
J gene: TRBJ1-2
D gene: TRBD1
CDR3 protein: CASSQGPDRGDGYTF
CDR3 DNA: TGTGCCAGCAGCCAAGGTCCGGACAGGGGCGACGGCTACACCTTC

clone size: .
V gene: TRBV9
CDR3 length: 14
J gene: TRBJ2-1
D gene: .
CDR3 protein: CASSPRGVDNEQFF
CDR3 DNA: TGTGCCAGCAGCCCAAGAGGGGTCGACAATGAGCAGTTCTTC